The 13 T cell receptor beta chains listed next were all sequenced from one sample in a study of blood T cell repertoires in COVID-19. Profiling relied on immunoSEQ multiplex PCR, and the TCRdb table lists in-frame clones only, not all of them. The data show around 250,000 clones, about 88% seen once. Sequenced: peripheral blood. The receptor source for this set is a woman aged 40-49 years who had recovered from COVID-19.

The CDR3 DNA follows: TGTGCCAGCAGGCGGATGAGCTCCTACAATGAGCAGTTCTTC. Residues: CASRRMSSYNEQFF. The gene calls are TRBV6-5 and TRBJ2-1; D not resolved. CDR3 length equals 14 residues. Germline V gene sequence: CDR1 MNHEY, CDR2 SVGAGI. Between the trimmed V and J ends, which lost 6 bases and 0 bases, there was a span of 9 bases.

Note on this clone: The same CDR3 also results from other DNA sequences found in this sample. CDR3 region: CASTGGANTGELFF. CDR3 in DNA: TGTGCCAGCACTGGAGGGGCGAACACCGGGGAGCTGTTTTTT. V is TRBV2 and J is TRBJ2-2; D perhaps matches TRBD2 (6 bases). The CDR3 loop spans 14 amino acids. Germline lookup yields CDR1 SNHLY and CDR2 FYNNEI. V lost 7 bases and J 0 bases, leaving 9 bases between the germline ends.

This chain joins TRBV4-3 and TRBJ2-7, with a possible D match to TRBD2 (6 bases). The length of the CDR3 is 13 residues. Germline values: CDR1 LGHNA, CDR2 YSLEER. Trimming stripped 3 bases from V and 1 base from J, with 7 bases between. CDR3 protein: CASSQTSSYEQYV. Written as DNA, the CDR3 is TGCGCCAGCAGCCAGACTAGTTCCTACGAGCAGTACGTC.

The V call is TRBV28, the J call TRBJ2-4, with a tentative D call TRBD2 (5 bases). The CDR3 totals 16 residues. The germline gives CDR1 MDHEN, CDR2 SYDVKM. Trimming took 2 bases from V and 0 from J, leaving 11 bases between them. This CDR3 reads CASSLGLALAKNIQYF. For the CDR3, the DNA is TGTGCCAGCAGTTTAGGTCTAGCCTTAGCCAAAAACATTCAGTACTTC.

The CDR3 region is CASSPSTLTGSSYEQYV. CDR3 DNA sequence: TGTGCCAGCAGCCCGTCTACTCTCACAGGGAGCTCCTACGAGCAGTACGTC. This rearrangement joins TRBV2 to TRBJ2-7, with a tentative D call TRBD1 (6 bases). Trimming took off 6 bases at V and 0 bases at J, with 21 bases between the two ends. This CDR3 is 17 amino acids long. The germline V gene has CDR1 SNHLY and CDR2 FYNNEI.

The chain recombines TRBV6-2 or TRBV6-3 with TRBJ2-2; 8 positions agree with TRBD1. J gave up 3 bases and V 4 bases, and 7 bases lay outside the gene matches. This CDR3 has 16 residues. Germline V gives CDR1 MNHEY, CDR2 SVGEGT. CDR3: CASSLQGASDTGELFF. The CDR3 nucleotides are TGTGCCAGCAGTTTGCAGGGGGCTTCGGACACCGGGGAGCTGTTTTTT.

The rearrangement joins TRBV24-1 to TRBJ2-1, with TRBD2 matching 11 bases. J was trimmed by 5 bases and V by 9 bases; bases with no gene match: 5. This CDR3 is built from 14 residues. Germline CDR1 and CDR2: KGHDR and SFDVKD. The CDR3 sequence is CATVASGGNNEQFF. The CDR3 DNA sequence: TGTGCCACCGTAGCTAGCGGGGGGAACAATGAGCAGTTCTTC.

The chain uses TRBV10-3 and TRBJ1-3, with 8 bases that match TRBD1. V lost 6 bases, J lost 1 base, and 5 bases stayed unmatched. This CDR3 comprises 15 residues. CDR1 ENHRY and CDR2 SYGVKD come from the germline V gene. The DNA of the CDR3 is TGTGCCATCAGCCAGGGGGCGAGTTCTGGAAACACCATATATTTT. The encoded protein is CAISQGASSGNTIYF.

This clone occurred once. The gene calls are TRBV7-9 and TRBJ2-1, with 7 positions matching TRBD2. CDR1 and CDR2 from the germline V gene are SEHNR and FQNEAQ (reference sequence). The CDR3 extends over 19 amino acids. V dropped 5 bases and J dropped 0; count of bases not matched to a gene: 16. DNA for the CDR3: TGTGCCAGCAGCACCTCGCAGACTAGCCCTCCGAGCTCCTACAATGAGCAGTTCTTC. Protein product: CASSTSQTSPPSSYNEQFF.

As for this clone: Other DNA sequences in this sample translate to the same CDR3. The V gene is TRBV7-9, the J gene TRBJ2-7; D is undetermined. Germline V lookup: CDR1 SEHNR, CDR2 FQNEAQ (reference sequence). Trimming took 5 bases from V and 0 from J, leaving 2 bases between them. The CDR3 is 11 amino acids. CDR3 sequence reads: CASSLSYEQYF. CDR3 in DNA: TGTGCCAGCAGCCTCTCCTACGAGCAGTACTTC.

The V gene is TRBV11-2, the J gene TRBJ2-2; 7 bases match TRBD1. CDR3 size: 14 residues. J lost 6 bases, V lost 5 bases, and 6 bases had no gene match. The germline V gene has CDR1 SGHAT and CDR2 FQNNGV. The DNA of the CDR3 is TGTGCCAGCAGCGGGACAGAATTCGCCGGGGAGCTGTTTTTT. This encodes CASSGTEFAGELFF.

The chain combines TRBV28 with TRBJ2-1; 12 bases line up with TRBD1. This CDR3 comprises 16 residues. Losses at the gene ends were 4 bases for V and 10 bases for J; bases not matched to a gene: 11. Germline loops: CDR1 MDHEN, CDR2 SYDVKM. The CDR3 coding sequence is TGTGCCAGCAGTTCCCCGGGGGACAGGGGGCCCTTCGAGCAGTTCTTC. Amino acid sequence: CASSSPGDRGPFEQFF.

The CDR3 is CASSPRRTEDSTF. The CDR3 DNA is TGTGCCAGTAGTCCCCGACGGACGGAGGATAGTACCTTC. This chain joins TRBV19 and TRBJ1-2; D not resolved. The CDR3 contains 13 residues. Germline lookup yields CDR1 LNHDA and CDR2 SQIVND (reference sequence). The ends were cut back, 5 bases at V and 14 bases at J, with 21 bases in the middle.